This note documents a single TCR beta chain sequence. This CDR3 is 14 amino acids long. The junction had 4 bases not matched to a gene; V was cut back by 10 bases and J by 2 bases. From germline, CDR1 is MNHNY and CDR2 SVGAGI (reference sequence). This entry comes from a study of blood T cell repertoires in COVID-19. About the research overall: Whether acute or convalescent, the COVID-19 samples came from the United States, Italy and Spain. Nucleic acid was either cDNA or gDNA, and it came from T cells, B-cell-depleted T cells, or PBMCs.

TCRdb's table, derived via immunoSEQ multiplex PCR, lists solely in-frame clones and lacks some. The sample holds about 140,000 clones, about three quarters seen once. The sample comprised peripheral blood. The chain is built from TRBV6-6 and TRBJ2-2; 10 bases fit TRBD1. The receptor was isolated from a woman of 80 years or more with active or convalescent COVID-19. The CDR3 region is CATRQGANTGELFF. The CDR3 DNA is TGTGCCACCAGACAGGGGGCCAACACCGGGGAGCTGTTTTTT.